The sequence of this TCR beta chain was determined in a study of blood T cell repertoires in COVID-19. Overall study: COVID-19 samples, acute and convalescent, were from the United States, Italy and Spain. PBMCs, B-cell-depleted T cells, or T cells were the source of the cDNA or gDNA that made up the material.

The count of this clone is one. Assay used: immunoSEQ multiplex PCR; TCRdb lists only in-frame clones, some missing. The data hold tens of thousands of clones, with 80% to 90% observed a single time. The CDR3 has 17 residues. V was pared by 5 bases and J by 5 bases, with 24 bases between. Germline V gene sequence: CDR1 SGHDN, CDR2 FVKESK. The chain is built from TRBV14 and TRBJ2-5, with a tentative D call TRBD1 (6 bases). The sequenced sample was peripheral blood. The origin of this receptor is a human donor in a cohort sampled during active COVID-19. This CDR3 is CASSANLGQIGGETQYF. The CDR3 DNA reads as TGTGCCAGCAGCGCCAACCTAGGACAGATCGGTGGGGAGACCCAGTACTTC. Complete variable domain (other parts from reference TRBV14 and TRBJ2-5): EAGVTQFPSHSVIEKGQTVTLRCDPISGHDNLYWYRRVMGKEIKFLLHFVKESKQDESGMPNNRFLAERTGGTYSTLKVQPAELEDSGVYFCASSANLGQIGGETQYFGPGTRLLVL.